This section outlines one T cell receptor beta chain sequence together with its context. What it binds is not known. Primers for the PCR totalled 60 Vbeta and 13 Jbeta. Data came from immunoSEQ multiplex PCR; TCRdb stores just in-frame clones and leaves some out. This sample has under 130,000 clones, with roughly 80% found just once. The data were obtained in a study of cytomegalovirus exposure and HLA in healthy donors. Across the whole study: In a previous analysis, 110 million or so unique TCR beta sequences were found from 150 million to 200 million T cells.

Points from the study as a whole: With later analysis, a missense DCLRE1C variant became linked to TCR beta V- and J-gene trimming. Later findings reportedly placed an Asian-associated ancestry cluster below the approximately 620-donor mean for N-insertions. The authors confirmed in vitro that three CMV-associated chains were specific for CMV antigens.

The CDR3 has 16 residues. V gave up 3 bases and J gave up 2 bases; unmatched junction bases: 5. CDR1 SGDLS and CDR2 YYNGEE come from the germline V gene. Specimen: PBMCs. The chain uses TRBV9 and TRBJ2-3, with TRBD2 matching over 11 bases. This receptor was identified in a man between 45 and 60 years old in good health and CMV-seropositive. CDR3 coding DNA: TGTGCCAGCAGCGAAGGACTAGCGGGCTTCACAGATACGCAGTATTTT. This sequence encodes CASSEGLAGFTDTQYF.